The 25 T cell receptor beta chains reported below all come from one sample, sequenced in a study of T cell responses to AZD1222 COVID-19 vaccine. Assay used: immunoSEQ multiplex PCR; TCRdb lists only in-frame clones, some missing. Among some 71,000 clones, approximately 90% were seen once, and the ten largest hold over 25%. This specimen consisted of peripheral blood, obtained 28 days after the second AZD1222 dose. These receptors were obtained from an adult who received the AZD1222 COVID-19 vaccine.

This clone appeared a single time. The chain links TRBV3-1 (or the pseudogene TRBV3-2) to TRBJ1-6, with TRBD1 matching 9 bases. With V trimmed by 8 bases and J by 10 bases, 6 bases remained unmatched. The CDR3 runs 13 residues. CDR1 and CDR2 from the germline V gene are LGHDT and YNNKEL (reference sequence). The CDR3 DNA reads TGTGCCAGCCAGACAGGGGGTGGATCACCCCTCCACTTT. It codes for CASQTGGGSPLHF.

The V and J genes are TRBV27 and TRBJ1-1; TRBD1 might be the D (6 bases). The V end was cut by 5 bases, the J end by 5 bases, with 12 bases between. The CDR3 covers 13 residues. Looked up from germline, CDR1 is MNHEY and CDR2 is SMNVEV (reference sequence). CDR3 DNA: TGTGCCAGCAGTCCGAGGGGGGGGACTGAAGCTTTCTTT. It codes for CASSPRGGTEAFF.

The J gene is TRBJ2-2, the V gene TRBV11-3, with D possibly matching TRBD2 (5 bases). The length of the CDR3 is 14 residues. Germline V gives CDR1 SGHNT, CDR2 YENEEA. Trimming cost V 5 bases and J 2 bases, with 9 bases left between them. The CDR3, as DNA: TGTGCCAGCAGCCTAGCTACCAACACCGGGGAGCTGTTTTTT. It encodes CASSLATNTGELFF.

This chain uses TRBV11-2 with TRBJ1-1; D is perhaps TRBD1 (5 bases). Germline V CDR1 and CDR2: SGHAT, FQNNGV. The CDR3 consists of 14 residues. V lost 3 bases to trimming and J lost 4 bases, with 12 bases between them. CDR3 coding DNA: TGTGCCAGCAGCTTGCAGGGTCAGAGCACTGAAGCTTTCTTT. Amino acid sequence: CASSLQGQSTEAFF.

The CDR3 sequence is CASSPDPVREQFF. The CDR3 DNA is TGTGCCAGCAGCCCCGACCCCGTCCGGGAGCAGTTCTTC. The chain is built from TRBV7-2 and TRBJ2-1; D is uncertain. Trimming removed 5 bases from V and 10 bases from J, with 15 bases in between. Germline lookup yields CDR1 SGHTA and CDR2 FQGNSA. This CDR3 comprises 13 residues.

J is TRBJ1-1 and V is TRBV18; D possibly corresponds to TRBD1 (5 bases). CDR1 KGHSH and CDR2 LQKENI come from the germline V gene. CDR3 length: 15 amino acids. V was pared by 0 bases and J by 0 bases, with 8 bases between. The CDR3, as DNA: TGTGCCAGCTCACCACCCTTGGGGGTGAACACTGAAGCTTTCTTT. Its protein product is CASSPPLGVNTEAFF.

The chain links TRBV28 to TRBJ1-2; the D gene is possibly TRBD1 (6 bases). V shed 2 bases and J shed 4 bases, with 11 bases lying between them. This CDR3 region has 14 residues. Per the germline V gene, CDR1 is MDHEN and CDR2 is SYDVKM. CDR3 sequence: CASSLEGRGYGYTF. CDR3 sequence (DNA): TGTGCCAGCAGTTTAGAGGGCAGGGGCTATGGCTACACCTTC.

The CDR3 sequence: CAWSVQGYLGYGYTF. CDR3 DNA: TGTGCCTGGAGCGTACAAGGATACTTGGGCTATGGCTACACCTTC. The rearrangement links TRBV30 to TRBJ1-2; unclear D gene. There are 15 residues in the CDR3. Germline V lookup: CDR1 GTSNPN, CDR2 SVGIG (reference sequence). V was trimmed by 3 bases and J by 4 bases, leaving 18 bases between them.

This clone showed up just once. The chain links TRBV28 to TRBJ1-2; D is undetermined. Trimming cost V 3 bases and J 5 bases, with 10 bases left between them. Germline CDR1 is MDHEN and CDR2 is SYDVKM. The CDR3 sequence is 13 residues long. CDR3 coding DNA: TGTGCCAGCAGTTTCAGGACTGAATATGGCTACACCTTC. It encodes CASSFRTEYGYTF.

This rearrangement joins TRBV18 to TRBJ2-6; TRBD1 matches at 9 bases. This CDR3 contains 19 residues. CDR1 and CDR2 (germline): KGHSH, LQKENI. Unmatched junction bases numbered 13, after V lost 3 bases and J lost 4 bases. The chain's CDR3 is CASSPNSGQGSAGANVLTF. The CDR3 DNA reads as TGTGCCAGCTCACCCAACTCGGGACAGGGTAGCGCCGGGGCCAACGTCCTGACTTTC.

The CDR3 here is CASSRQHNSNQPQHF. CDR3 in DNA: TGTGCCAGTAGCCGACAGCACAATAGCAATCAGCCCCAGCATTTT. V and J are TRBV19 and TRBJ1-5; a weak D match, TRBD1 (5 bases). Germline V gives CDR1 LNHDA, CDR2 SQIVND (reference sequence). The CDR3 is 15 amino acids. V lost 6 bases to trimming and J lost 0 bases, with 12 bases between them.

CDR3 sequence (DNA): TGCAGTGCTAGTGGGGGTAGAGCAAAGAGGGGACAGCCCCAGCATTTT. Protein sequence: CSASGGRAKRGQPQHF. This sequence joins TRBV20-1 and TRBJ1-5, with D possibly TRBD1 on 5 matching bases. Trimming pared 3 bases from V and 7 bases from J, leaving 22 bases between. Germline lookup yields CDR1 DFQATT and CDR2 SNEGSKA (reference sequence). This CDR3 has 16 residues.

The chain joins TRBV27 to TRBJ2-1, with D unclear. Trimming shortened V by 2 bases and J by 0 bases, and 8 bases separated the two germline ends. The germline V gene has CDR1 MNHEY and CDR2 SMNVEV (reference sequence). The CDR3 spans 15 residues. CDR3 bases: TGTGCCAGCAGTTTAGGTACGAGCTCCTACAATGAGCAGTTCTTC. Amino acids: CASSLGTSSYNEQFF.

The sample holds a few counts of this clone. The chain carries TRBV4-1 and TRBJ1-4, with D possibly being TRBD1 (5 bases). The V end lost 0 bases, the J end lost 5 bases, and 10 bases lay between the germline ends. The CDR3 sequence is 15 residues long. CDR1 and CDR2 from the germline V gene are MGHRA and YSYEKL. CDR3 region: CASSQDSWGNEKLFF. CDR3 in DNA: TGCGCCAGCAGCCAAGATTCTTGGGGGAATGAAAAACTGTTTTTT.

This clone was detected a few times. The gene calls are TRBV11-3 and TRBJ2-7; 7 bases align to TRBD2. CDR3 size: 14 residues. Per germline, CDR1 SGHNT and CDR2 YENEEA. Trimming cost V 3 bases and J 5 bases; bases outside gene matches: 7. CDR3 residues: CASSLGRANDEQYF. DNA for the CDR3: TGTGCCAGCAGCTTGGGGAGGGCGAACGACGAGCAGTACTTC. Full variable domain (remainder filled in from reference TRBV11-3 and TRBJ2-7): EAGVVQSPRYKIIEKKQPVAFWCNPISGHNTLYWYLQNLGQGPELLIRYENEEAVDDSQLPKDRFSAERLKGVDSTLKIQPAELGDSAVYLCASSLGRANDEQYFGPGTRLTVT.

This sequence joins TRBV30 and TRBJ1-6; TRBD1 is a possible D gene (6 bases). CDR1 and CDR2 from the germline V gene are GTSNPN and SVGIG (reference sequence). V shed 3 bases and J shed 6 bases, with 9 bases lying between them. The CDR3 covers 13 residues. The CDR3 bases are TGTGCCTGGAGGGTAGGGGGTAATTCACCCCTCCACTTT. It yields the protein CAWRVGGNSPLHF.

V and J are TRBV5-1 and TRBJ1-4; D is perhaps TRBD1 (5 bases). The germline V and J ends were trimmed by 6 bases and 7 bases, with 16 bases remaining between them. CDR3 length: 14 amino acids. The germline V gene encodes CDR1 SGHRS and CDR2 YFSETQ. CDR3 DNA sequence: TGCGCCAGCAAGTGGGACGGAACTGGTGAAAAACTGTTTTTT. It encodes CASKWDGTGEKLFF.

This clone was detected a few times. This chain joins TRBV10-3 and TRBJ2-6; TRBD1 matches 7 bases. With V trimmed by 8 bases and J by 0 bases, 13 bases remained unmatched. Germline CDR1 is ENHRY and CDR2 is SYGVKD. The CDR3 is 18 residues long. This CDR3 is CAIGGTGATRSGANVLTF. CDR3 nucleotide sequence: TGTGCCATCGGGGGAACAGGGGCCACTCGCTCTGGGGCCAACGTCCTGACTTTC.

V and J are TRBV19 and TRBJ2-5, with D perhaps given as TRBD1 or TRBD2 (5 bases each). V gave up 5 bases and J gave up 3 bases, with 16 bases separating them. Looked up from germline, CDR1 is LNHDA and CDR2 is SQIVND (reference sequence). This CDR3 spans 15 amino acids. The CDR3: CASSSTPGTKETQYF. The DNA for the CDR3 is TGTGCCAGTAGTTCCACCCCCGGGACCAAAGAGACCCAGTACTTC.

The CDR3 nucleotides are TGTGCCAGCAGCTCCGGGGTCCCCGGGACCACTGAAGCTTTCTTT. Its protein is CASSSGVPGTTEAFF. This sequence joins TRBV7-3 and TRBJ1-1, with D maybe TRBD1 (5 bases). V dropped 4 bases and J dropped 4 bases, with 16 bases sitting between them. This CDR3 comprises 15 residues. Germline CDR1 reads SGHTA; CDR2 reads FQGTGA.

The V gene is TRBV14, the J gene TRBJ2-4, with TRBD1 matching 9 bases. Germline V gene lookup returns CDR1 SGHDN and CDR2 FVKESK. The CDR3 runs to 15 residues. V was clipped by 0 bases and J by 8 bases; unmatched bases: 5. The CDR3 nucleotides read TGTGCCAGCAGCCAAGACGAGACAGGGGGGGACATTCAGTACTTC. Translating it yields CASSQDETGGDIQYF.

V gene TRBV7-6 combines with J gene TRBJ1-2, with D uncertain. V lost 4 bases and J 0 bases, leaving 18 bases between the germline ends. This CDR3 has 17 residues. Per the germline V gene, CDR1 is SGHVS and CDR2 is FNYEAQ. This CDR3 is CASSSLRGDNPNYGYTF. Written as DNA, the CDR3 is TGTGCCAGCAGCTCATTACGGGGAGACAATCCTAACTATGGCTACACCTTC.

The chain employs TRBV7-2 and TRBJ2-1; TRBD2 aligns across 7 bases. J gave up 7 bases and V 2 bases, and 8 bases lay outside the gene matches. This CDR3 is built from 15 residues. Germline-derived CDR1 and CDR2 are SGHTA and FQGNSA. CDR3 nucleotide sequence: TGTGCCAGCAGCTTATACGGCGGGAGAATGAATGAGCAGTTCTTC. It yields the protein CASSLYGGRMNEQFF.

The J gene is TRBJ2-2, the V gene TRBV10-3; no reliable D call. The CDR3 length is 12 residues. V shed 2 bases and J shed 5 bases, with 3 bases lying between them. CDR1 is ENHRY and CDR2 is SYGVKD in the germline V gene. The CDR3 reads CAISERTGELFF. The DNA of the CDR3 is TGTGCCATCAGTGAGAGGACCGGGGAGCTGTTTTTT.

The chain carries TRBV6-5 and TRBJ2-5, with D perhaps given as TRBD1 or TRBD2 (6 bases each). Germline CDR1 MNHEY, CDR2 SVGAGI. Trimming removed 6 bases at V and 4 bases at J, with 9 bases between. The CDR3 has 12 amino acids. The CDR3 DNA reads TGTGCCAGCAGACAGGGACTAGAGACCCAGTACTTC. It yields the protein CASRQGLETQYF.